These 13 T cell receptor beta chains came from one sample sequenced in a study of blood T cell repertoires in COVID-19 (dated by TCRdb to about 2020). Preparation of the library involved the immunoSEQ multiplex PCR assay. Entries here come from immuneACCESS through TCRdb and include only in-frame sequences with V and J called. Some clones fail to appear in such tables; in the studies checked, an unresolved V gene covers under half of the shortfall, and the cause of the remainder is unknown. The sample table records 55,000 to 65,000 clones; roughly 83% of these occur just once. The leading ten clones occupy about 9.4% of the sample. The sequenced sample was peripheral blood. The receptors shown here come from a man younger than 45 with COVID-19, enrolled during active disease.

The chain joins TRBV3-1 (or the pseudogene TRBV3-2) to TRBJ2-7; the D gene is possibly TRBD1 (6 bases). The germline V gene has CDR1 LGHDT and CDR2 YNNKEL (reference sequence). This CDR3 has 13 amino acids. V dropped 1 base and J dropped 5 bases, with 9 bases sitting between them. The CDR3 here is CASSQVGTHEQYF. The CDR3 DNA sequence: TGTGCCAGCAGCCAAGTGGGGACACACGAGCAGTACTTC.

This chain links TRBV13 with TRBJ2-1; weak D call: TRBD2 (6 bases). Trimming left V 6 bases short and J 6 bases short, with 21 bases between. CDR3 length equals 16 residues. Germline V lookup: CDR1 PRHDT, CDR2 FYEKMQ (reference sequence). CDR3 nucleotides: TGTGCCAGCAGGGGAGGTGCGGGATCCTACGGCAATGAGCAGTTCTTC. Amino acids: CASRGGAGSYGNEQFF.

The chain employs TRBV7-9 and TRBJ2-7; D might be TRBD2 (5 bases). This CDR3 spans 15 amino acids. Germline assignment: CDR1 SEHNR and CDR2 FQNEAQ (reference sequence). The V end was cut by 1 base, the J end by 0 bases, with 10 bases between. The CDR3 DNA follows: TGTGCCAGCAGCTTAGGGACGGGGAGCTCCTACGAGCAGTACTTC. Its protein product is CASSLGTGSSYEQYF.

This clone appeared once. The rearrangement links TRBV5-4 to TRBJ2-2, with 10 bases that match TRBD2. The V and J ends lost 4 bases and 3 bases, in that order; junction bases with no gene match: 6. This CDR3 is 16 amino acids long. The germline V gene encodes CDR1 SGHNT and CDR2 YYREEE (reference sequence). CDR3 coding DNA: TGTGCCAGCAGCCCAGGGGGACTAGCGTACACCGGGGAGCTGTTTTTT. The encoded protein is CASSPGGLAYTGELFF.

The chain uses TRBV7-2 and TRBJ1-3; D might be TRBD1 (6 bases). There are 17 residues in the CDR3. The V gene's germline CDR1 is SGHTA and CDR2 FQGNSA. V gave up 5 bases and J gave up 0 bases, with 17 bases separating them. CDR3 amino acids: CASSPDGGRGSGNTIYF. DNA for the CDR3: TGTGCCAGCAGCCCAGATGGGGGCCGGGGCTCTGGAAACACCATATATTTT.

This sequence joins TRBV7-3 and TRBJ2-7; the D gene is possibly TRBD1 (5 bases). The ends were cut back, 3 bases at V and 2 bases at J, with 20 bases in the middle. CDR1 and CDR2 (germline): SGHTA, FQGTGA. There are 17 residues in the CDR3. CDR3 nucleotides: TGTGCCAGCAGCTTCCGCCCCATGGACAAGGCCCCCTACGAGCAGTACTTC. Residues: CASSFRPMDKAPYEQYF.

Written as DNA, the CDR3 is TGTGCCAGCAGCCCTAGGGGGCTCCCCGAGGGCTATGGCTACACCTTC. This encodes CASSPRGLPEGYGYTF. The chain carries TRBV28 and TRBJ1-2; 7 nucleotides line up with TRBD1. CDR1 is MDHEN, CDR2 SYDVKM, per germline. The CDR3 is 16 residues long. V gave up 6 bases and J gave up 4 bases; unmatched junction bases: 14.

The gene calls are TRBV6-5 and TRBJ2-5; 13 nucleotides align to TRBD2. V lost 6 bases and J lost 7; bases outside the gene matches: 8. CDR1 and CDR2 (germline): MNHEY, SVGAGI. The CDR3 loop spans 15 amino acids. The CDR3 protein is CASRPGLAGEVTQYF. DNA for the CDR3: TGTGCCAGCAGACCCGGACTAGCGGGAGAGGTGACCCAGTACTTC.

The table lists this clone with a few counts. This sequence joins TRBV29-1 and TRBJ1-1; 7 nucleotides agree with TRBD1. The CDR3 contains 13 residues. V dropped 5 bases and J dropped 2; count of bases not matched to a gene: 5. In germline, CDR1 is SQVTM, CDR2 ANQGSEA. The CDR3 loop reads CSVQGQFNTEAFF. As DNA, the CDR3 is TGCAGCGTTCAGGGACAGTTTAACACTGAAGCTTTCTTT.

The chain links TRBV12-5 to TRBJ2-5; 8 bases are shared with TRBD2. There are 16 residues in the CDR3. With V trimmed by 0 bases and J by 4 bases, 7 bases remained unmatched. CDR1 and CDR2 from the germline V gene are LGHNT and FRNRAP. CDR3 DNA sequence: TGTGCTAGTGGTTTGGTACCAAGCGGGAGACGAGAGACCCAGTACTTC. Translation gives CASGLVPSGRRETQYF. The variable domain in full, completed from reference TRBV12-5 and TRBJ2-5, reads DARVTQTPRHKVTEMGQEVTMRCQPILGHNTVFWYRQTMMQGLELLAYFRNRAPLDDSGMPKDRFSAEMPDATLATLKIQPSEPRDSAVYFCASGLVPSGRRETQYFGPGTRLLVL.

CDR3 protein: CASSQDPSGEGLYEQYF. CDR3 bases: TGTGCCAGCAGCCAAGACCCTAGCGGGGAGGGCCTCTACGAGCAGTACTTC. The chain has TRBV4-2 and TRBJ2-7, with 9 positions matching TRBD2. The germline CDR1 and CDR2 sequences are LGHNA and YNFKEQ. The CDR3 has 17 residues. The J segment lost 3 bases and the V segment lost 0 bases, leaving 9 bases of the junction unmatched.

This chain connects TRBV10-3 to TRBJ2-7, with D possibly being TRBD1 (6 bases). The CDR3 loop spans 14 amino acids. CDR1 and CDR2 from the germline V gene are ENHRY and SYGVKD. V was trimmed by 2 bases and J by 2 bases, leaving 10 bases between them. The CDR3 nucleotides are TGTGCCATCAGTGAGCCAGGGGCTACCTACGAGCAGTACTTC. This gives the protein CAISEPGATYEQYF.

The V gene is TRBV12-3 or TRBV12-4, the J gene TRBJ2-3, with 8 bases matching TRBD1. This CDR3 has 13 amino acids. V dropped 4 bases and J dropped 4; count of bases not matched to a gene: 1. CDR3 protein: CASSYRGSDTQYF. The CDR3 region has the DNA TGTGCCAGCAGTTACAGGGGGTCAGATACGCAGTATTTT.